Each of the 18 T cell receptor beta chains below was sequenced from the same sample in a study of shared clonotypes between healthy human individuals. TCRdb's table, derived via immunoSEQ multiplex PCR, lists solely in-frame clones and lacks some. Of around 1.5 million clones in the sample, roughly 98% were seen once. Specimen: naive CD4+ T cells sorted from blood. Subset specified: CD45RA+ positively selected. The receptors were gathered from a man aged 25-45 years in good health.

Here the CDR3 reads CASSRGLAGGGETQYF. The CDR3 DNA sequence: TGTGCCAGCAGCCGAGGACTAGCGGGAGGGGGTGAGACCCAGTACTTC. This sequence joins TRBV7-8 and TRBJ2-5; TRBD2 matches at 15 bases. Trimming at V came to 5 bases and at J to 5 bases, leaving 6 bases not matched to a gene. Germline lookup yields CDR1 SGHVS and CDR2 FQNEAQ. This CDR3 is 16 amino acids long.

The rearrangement uses TRBV18 and TRBJ2-2, with TRBD2 matching over 13 bases. Unmatched junction bases numbered 6, after V lost 2 bases and J lost 6 bases. The CDR3 covers 17 residues. The germline CDR1 and CDR2 sequences are KGHSH and LQKENI. CDR3 loop: CASSPNPGLAGSGELFF. Written as DNA, the CDR3 is TGTGCCAGCTCACCAAATCCGGGACTAGCGGGGTCCGGGGAGCTGTTTTTT.

V usage is TRBV10-1 and J usage is TRBJ2-1, with 9 nucleotides matching TRBD2. The CDR3 runs 13 residues. Germline lookup yields CDR1 WNHNN and CDR2 SYGVQD (reference sequence). The junction had 2 bases not matched to a gene; V was cut back by 0 bases and J by 11 bases. The CDR3 sequence is CASSESGTSKQFF. CDR3 bases: TGCGCCAGCAGTGAGTCCGGGACTAGCAAGCAGTTCTTC.

This chain links TRBV20-1 with TRBJ2-7; D remains ambiguous. Germline values: CDR1 DFQATT, CDR2 SNEGSKA (reference sequence). V was cut by 1 base and J by 5 bases, with 6 bases left in between. The CDR3 is 11 amino acids. CDR3 bases: TGCAGTGCTAGAGGGGGTCACGAGCAGTACTTC. Translating it yields CSARGGHEQYF.

The chain joins TRBV4-3 to TRBJ2-7; 8 nucleotides align to TRBD1. This CDR3 comprises 14 residues. V dropped 4 bases and J dropped 4; count of bases not matched to a gene: 6. The V gene's germline CDR1 is LGHNA and CDR2 YSLEER. DNA of the CDR3: TGCGCCAGCAGCCTTGACAGGGGAGATTACGAGCAGTACTTC. As protein: CASSLDRGDYEQYF.

For this clone: One end of the junction does not line up with germline, which may come from a read error. The gene calls are TRBV6-6 and TRBJ2-7; no clear D. CDR1 and CDR2 from the germline V gene are MNHNY and SVGAGI (reference sequence). This CDR3 comprises 15 residues. The CDR3 here is CASSYGDPSSNEQYF. CDR3 DNA sequence: TGTGCCAGCAGTTACGGGGATCCCTCCTCCAACGAGCAGTACTTC.

The V and J genes are TRBV28 and TRBJ2-7; possibly TRBD2 for D (5 bases). The germline gives CDR1 MDHEN, CDR2 SYDVKM. The V end was cut by 8 bases, the J end by 1 base, with 15 bases between. This CDR3 is built from 14 residues. CDR3 residues: CASGGGRLSYEQYF. The CDR3 DNA follows: TGTGCCAGCGGAGGCGGCAGACTTTCCTACGAGCAGTACTTC.

The CDR3 loop is CASSHGTTQETQYF. The CDR3 DNA reads TGTGCCAGCAGCCATGGGACTACACAAGAGACCCAGTACTTC. V is TRBV7-9 and J is TRBJ2-5, with TRBD2 identical over 7 bases. The V gene end was trimmed by 5 bases and the J gene end by 2 bases; junction bases not matched to a gene: 5. This CDR3 has 14 residues. Germline V gene lookup returns CDR1 SEHNR and CDR2 FQNEAQ (reference sequence). Using reference TRBV7-9 and TRBJ2-5 for the parts outside the CDR3, the full variable domain is DTGVSQNPRHKITKRGQNVTFRCDPISEHNRLYWYRQTLGQGPEFLTYFQNEAQLEKSRLLSDRFSAERPKGSFSTLEIQRTEQGDSAMYLCASSHGTTQETQYFGPGTRLLVL.

The chain carries TRBV28 and TRBJ2-5; D remains unclear. The germline gives CDR1 MDHEN, CDR2 SYDVKM. There are 13 residues in the CDR3. V dropped 2 bases and J dropped 1 base, with 5 bases sitting between them. Written as DNA, the CDR3 is TGTGCCAGCAGTTTAGGTTTCCAAGAGACCCAGTACTTC. Its protein product is CASSLGFQETQYF.

This chain uses TRBV6-6 with TRBJ1-5, with D perhaps matching TRBD1 (5 bases). The germline V gene encodes CDR1 MNHNY and CDR2 SVGAGI (reference sequence). CDR3 length equals 13 residues. The V end was cut by 4 bases, the J end by 4 bases, with 8 bases between. Here the CDR3 reads CASSSPGNQPQHF. The CDR3 DNA is TGTGCCAGCAGTTCTCCAGGGAATCAGCCCCAGCATTTT.

The V gene is TRBV6-5, the J gene TRBJ2-7; 7 bases line up with TRBD1. Germline trimming cut 4 bases from V and 3 bases from J; bases unmatched to any gene: 6. Looked up from germline, CDR1 is MNHEY and CDR2 is SVGAGI. The CDR3 is 14 residues long. The CDR3 nucleotides read TGTGCCAGCAGTTCAACACGACAGGGCTACGAGCAGTACTTC. This codes for CASSSTRQGYEQYF.

The rearrangement links TRBV7-9 to TRBJ1-2; 9 bases align to TRBD1. The CDR3 covers 17 residues. Germline loops: CDR1 SEHNR, CDR2 FQNEAQ (reference sequence). J was trimmed by 2 bases and V by 0 bases; bases with no gene match: 7. This chain's CDR3 is CASSLATGGLRNYGYTF. CDR3 coding DNA: TGTGCCAGCAGCTTAGCGACAGGGGGACTCCGCAACTATGGCTACACCTTC.

The rearrangement links TRBV7-6 to TRBJ2-1; D not resolved. Trimming pared 4 bases from V and 0 bases from J, leaving 7 bases between. This CDR3 has 14 amino acids. The germline V gene encodes CDR1 SGHVS and CDR2 FNYEAQ. CDR3 coding DNA: TGTGCCAGCAGCTATCCGGGCTCCTACAATGAGCAGTTCTTC. Its protein product is CASSYPGSYNEQFF.

J is TRBJ2-1 and V is TRBV11-3, with 9 bases lining up with TRBD2. The CDR3 runs 15 residues. The germline V gene encodes CDR1 SGHNT and CDR2 YENEEA. Losses at the gene ends were 5 bases for V and 7 bases for J; bases not matched to a gene: 9. CDR3 protein: CASSPGTSLVNEQFF. The CDR3 DNA reads as TGTGCCAGCAGCCCCGGGACTAGCCTCGTAAATGAGCAGTTCTTC.

The genes are TRBV7-9 and TRBJ2-7; maybe TRBD1 (6 bases). There are 15 residues in the CDR3. Per germline, CDR1 SEHNR and CDR2 FQNEAQ (reference sequence). Trimming pared 5 bases from V and 2 bases from J, leaving 16 bases between. CDR3 in amino acids: CASSIGQHPTYEQYF. In nucleotides, the CDR3 is TGTGCCAGCAGCATAGGACAGCATCCAACCTACGAGCAGTACTTC.

With regard to this clone: An end of the junction does not agree with germline; a read error may underlie this. The chain links TRBV10-2 to TRBJ2-1; D is perhaps TRBD2 (5 bases). The V gene's germline CDR1 is WSHSY and CDR2 SAAADI. CDR3 length: 14 amino acids. CDR3 sequence (DNA): TGCGCCAGCACTGAGGGTCGTCCCTACAATGAGCAGTTCTTC. As protein: CASTEGRPYNEQFF.

J is TRBJ2-3 and V is TRBV14, with 7 bases lining up with TRBD1. The ends lost 2 bases at V and 6 bases at J; junction bases unmatched: 8. Germline values: CDR1 SGHDN, CDR2 FVKESK. The CDR3 loop spans 15 amino acids. In nucleotides, the CDR3 is TGTGCCAGCAGCCAACCTGACAGGGCTTTCGATACGCAGTATTTT. This encodes CASSQPDRAFDTQYF.

Note on this clone: Other DNA sequences in the sample encode the same CDR3. This chain joins TRBV27 and TRBJ2-3; 8 bases fit TRBD2. The CDR3 covers 13 residues. The germline V gene has CDR1 MNHEY and CDR2 SMNVEV (reference sequence). The V and J ends lost 2 bases and 5 bases, in that order; junction bases with no gene match: 0. The CDR3 loop reads CASSLAGGDTQYF. The DNA for the CDR3 is TGTGCCAGCAGTTTAGCGGGGGGAGATACGCAGTATTTT.